Below, 31 T cell receptor beta chains from the same sample are listed, as sequenced in a study of shared clonotypes between healthy human individuals. Clones were sequenced by immunoSEQ multiplex PCR, and TCRdb holds only the in-frame ones, with some missing. The repertoire holds some 900,000 clones, with 60% to 85% as singletons. Sequenced sample: memory CD4+ T cells sorted from blood. Subset described: CD45RA-negative fraction. The receptors derive from a man aged 18 to 29 in good health.

J is TRBJ2-7 and V is TRBV13, with TRBD1 identical over 7 bases. Germline V gives CDR1 PRHDT, CDR2 FYEKMQ (reference sequence). The V and J ends lost 5 bases and 4 bases, in that order; junction bases with no gene match: 5. The CDR3 covers 13 residues. CDR3 protein: CASSPPTGYEQYF. The CDR3 region has the DNA TGTGCCAGCAGCCCCCCGACAGGGTACGAGCAGTACTTC.

This clone came up many times. This same CDR3 is encoded by further DNA sequences in the sample. The chain uses TRBV10-3 and TRBJ1-4, with D possibly matching TRBD1 (6 bases). Trimming cost V 2 bases and J 7 bases, with 17 bases left between them. Germline lookup yields CDR1 ENHRY and CDR2 SYGVKD. The CDR3 spans 16 residues. CDR3 coding DNA: TGTGCCATCAGTGAGCTTGGGGGGCGCGGGGGTGAAAAACTGTTTTTT. Its protein is CAISELGGRGGEKLFF.

The rearrangement uses TRBV14 and TRBJ2-1, with a possible D match to TRBD2 (5 bases). Germline V gives CDR1 SGHDN, CDR2 FVKESK. V shed 2 bases and J shed 0 bases, with 11 bases lying between them. The CDR3 is 16 residues long. The CDR3 protein is CASSQRGPSSYNEQFF. The CDR3 region has the DNA TGTGCCAGCAGCCAACGAGGGCCGAGCTCCTACAATGAGCAGTTCTTC.

This clone was picked up one time. Other DNA sequences in the same sample also yield this CDR3. The V call is TRBV28, the J call TRBJ1-5; 7 positions agree with TRBD1. The CDR3 is 14 amino acids. Germline V gives CDR1 MDHEN, CDR2 SYDVKM. The J segment lost 1 base and the V segment lost 5 bases, leaving 2 bases of the junction unmatched. CDR3 DNA: TGTGCCAGCAGTCCGACAGGGAGCAATCAGCCCCAGCATTTT. This codes for CASSPTGSNQPQHF.

This chain uses TRBV6-5 with TRBJ2-7; D is unclear. The V end lost 5 bases, the J end lost 6 bases, and 5 bases lay between the germline ends. Germline V gene sequence: CDR1 MNHEY, CDR2 SVGAGI. The CDR3 extends over 10 amino acids. This chain's CDR3 is CASSLIEQYF. For the CDR3, the DNA is TGTGCCAGCAGTCTGATCGAGCAGTACTTC.

This clone was seen a few times. The rearrangement joins TRBV5-1 to TRBJ2-3; maybe TRBD1 (6 bases). The germline gives CDR1 SGHRS, CDR2 YFSETQ. The CDR3 runs 18 residues. The V gene lost 0 bases and the J gene lost 5 bases, with 22 bases spanning the gap. The CDR3 bases are TGCGCCAGCAGCTTGGGAGAATTGAGGGGGATGGGTGGAGATACGCAGTATTTT. Translated, it gives CASSLGELRGMGGDTQYF.

The chain couples TRBV5-1 to TRBJ1-1, with D hard to call. Germline V gives CDR1 SGHRS, CDR2 YFSETQ. The CDR3 has 13 residues. The V end lost 1 base, the J end lost 1 base, and 5 bases lay between the germline ends. The CDR3 sequence is CASSLFTNTEAFF. Written as DNA, the CDR3 is TGCGCCAGCAGCTTGTTCACGAACACTGAAGCTTTCTTT.

This clone was picked up a small number of times. The rearrangement uses TRBV6-5 and TRBJ2-7; a possible D gene is TRBD2 (6 bases). CDR3 size: 14 residues. CDR1 and CDR2 (germline): MNHEY, SVGAGI. V was pared by 5 bases and J by 6 bases, with 17 bases between. The chain's CDR3 is CASSVGGGNGEQYF. In nucleotides, the CDR3 is TGTGCCAGCAGTGTCGGTGGGGGGAACGGCGAGCAGTACTTC.

This clone was detected once. This sequence may be a read error, since a much larger clone differs from it by one base. The chain recombines TRBV6-1 with TRBJ1-1; D is possibly TRBD1 (5 bases). Trimming pared 6 bases from V and 1 base from J, leaving 9 bases between. Germline V gene data show CDR1 as MNHNS and CDR2 as SASEGT. This CDR3 region has 13 residues. The CDR3 DNA reads as TGTGCCAGCAGGCTGCAGGGGAACACTGAAGCTTTCTTT. It specifies CASRLQGNTEAFF.

The chain uses TRBV19 and TRBJ1-5; 7 nucleotides align to TRBD1. This CDR3 is 15 amino acids long. The V gene end was trimmed by 4 bases and the J gene end by 4 bases; junction bases not matched to a gene: 7. Germline CDR1 reads LNHDA; CDR2 reads SQIVND (reference sequence). CDR3 region: CASSTRQGSNQPQHF. The CDR3 region has the DNA TGTGCCAGTAGTACCCGACAGGGCTCTAATCAGCCCCAGCATTTT.

This clone has a handful of counts. This chain joins TRBV30 and TRBJ2-2; D is possibly TRBD2 (5 bases). Germline lookup yields CDR1 GTSNPN and CDR2 SVGIG (reference sequence). The CDR3 extends over 14 amino acids. V lost 5 bases and J 6 bases, leaving 16 bases between the germline ends. CDR3 in amino acids: CAWSITPGAGELFF. CDR3 DNA sequence: TGTGCCTGGTCGATCACCCCCGGGGCCGGGGAGCTGTTTTTT.

The chain couples TRBV6-5 to TRBJ2-2; D is perhaps TRBD1 or TRBD2 (7 bases each). CDR3 size: 12 residues. Between the trimmed V and J ends, which lost 6 bases and 12 bases, there was a span of 14 bases. The germline V gene has CDR1 MNHEY and CDR2 SVGAGI. CDR3 in amino acids: CASRTQGGQLFF. The CDR3 nucleotides read TGTGCCAGCAGGACCCAGGGGGGGCAGCTGTTTTTT.

This clone has a handful of counts. The genes are TRBV6-6 and TRBJ2-1, with no clear D. The V gene lost 0 bases and the J gene lost 7 bases, with 13 bases spanning the gap. The CDR3 totals 15 residues. Looked up from germline, CDR1 is MNHNY and CDR2 is SVGAGI (reference sequence). CDR3 region: CASSYSLGSLNEQFF. The DNA for the CDR3 is TGTGCCAGCAGTTACTCGTTAGGGTCCCTGAATGAGCAGTTCTTC.

Regarding this clone: This sample includes further DNA sequences coding for the same CDR3. The rearrangement links TRBV7-2 to TRBJ2-7; 14 bases align to TRBD2. Trimming removed 3 bases from V and 3 bases from J; junction bases left unmatched: 4. The CDR3 covers 16 residues. Germline values: CDR1 SGHTA, CDR2 FQGNSA. The CDR3 DNA reads TGTGCCAGCAGCTTGGCAGGGACTAGCGGGAGCTACGAGCAGTACTTC. Translation gives CASSLAGTSGSYEQYF.

V is TRBV4-1 and J is TRBJ2-1; D is ambiguous. Looked up from germline, CDR1 is MGHRA and CDR2 is YSYEKL. The CDR3 spans 16 residues. The V gene lost 1 base and the J gene lost 4 bases, with 14 bases spanning the gap. As DNA, the CDR3 is TGCGCCAGCAGCCAAGTGTTAGGAGATCGGTACAATGAGCAGTTCTTC. Translated, it gives CASSQVLGDRYNEQFF.

The genes are TRBV7-9 and TRBJ1-1; D call uncertain. V lost 1 base, J lost 1 base, and 7 bases lay in between. The CDR3 length is 14 residues. Germline V lookup: CDR1 SEHNR, CDR2 FQNEAQ (reference sequence). The CDR3 reads CASSLGGWNTEAFF. The CDR3 DNA follows: TGTGCCAGCAGCTTAGGTGGATGGAACACTGAAGCTTTCTTT.

This clone was found a few times. The same CDR3 is also encoded by other DNA sequences in this sample. V usage is TRBV6-5 and J usage is TRBJ1-1; no reliable D call. V lost 4 bases, J lost 0 bases, and 9 bases lay in between. CDR1 is MNHEY, CDR2 SVGAGI, per germline. CDR3 length: 14 residues. In DNA, the CDR3 is TGTGCCAGCAGTTCCCGCGGCGTGAACACTGAAGCTTTCTTT. As protein: CASSSRGVNTEAFF.

This chain joins TRBV30 and TRBJ1-6; D might be TRBD1 (6 bases). CDR3 length: 13 amino acids. The germline V and J ends were trimmed by 4 bases and 10 bases, with 14 bases remaining between them. Germline V CDR1 and CDR2: GTSNPN, SVGIG (reference sequence). The CDR3 DNA reads TGTGCCTGGAAGTCGAAACAGGGCTCACCCCTCCACTTT. It encodes CAWKSKQGSPLHF.

This clone showed up many times. This chain links TRBV7-2 with TRBJ2-7; TRBD2 matches at 7 bases. This CDR3 comprises 13 residues. With 6 bases clipped from V and 6 bases from J, the junction kept 8 bases outside the gene matches. Germline-derived CDR1 and CDR2 are SGHTA and FQGNSA. CDR3 coding DNA: TGTGCCAGCAGTTCCGGGACTAAGGGCGAGCAGTACTTC. Residues: CASSSGTKGEQYF.

This rearrangement joins TRBV13 to TRBJ2-2; the D is unclear. With 3 bases removed from V and 1 base from J, the gap between germline ends came to 18 bases. The length of the CDR3 is 18 residues. The germline V gene encodes CDR1 PRHDT and CDR2 FYEKMQ (reference sequence). CDR3 sequence reads: CASSLSDRISENTGELFF. Here the CDR3 DNA reads TGTGCCAGCAGCTTGAGCGATCGGATCTCTGAGAACACCGGGGAGCTGTTTTTT.

In DNA, the CDR3 is TGTGCCAGTAGTACTGGGGGGCAGGGCAATCAGCCCCAGCATTTT. Translating gives CASSTGGQGNQPQHF. The chain couples TRBV19 to TRBJ1-5, with D perhaps matching TRBD1 (6 bases). The CDR3 has 15 amino acids. The ends were cut back, 4 bases at V and 2 bases at J, with 12 bases in the middle. Germline V gives CDR1 LNHDA, CDR2 SQIVND (reference sequence).

This clone is a singleton in its sample. The chain combines TRBV7-2 with TRBJ1-5, with D unresolved. V lost 3 bases and J lost 8, with 11 bases in between. Germline assignment: CDR1 SGHTA and CDR2 FQGNSA. This CDR3 is built from 13 residues. The CDR3 DNA reads TGTGCCAGCAGCTTCGACCTTGGAGAGCCCCAGCATTTT. Residues: CASSFDLGEPQHF.

The V gene is TRBV5-4, the J gene TRBJ2-1; 14 bases map to TRBD2. This CDR3 is 15 amino acids long. Germline V gene lookup returns CDR1 SGHNT and CDR2 YYREEE (reference sequence). V shed 5 bases and J 5 bases; nucleotides not matched to a gene: 3. The CDR3 reads CASRPGLAGDNEQFF. CDR3 bases: TGTGCCAGCAGACCGGGACTAGCGGGGGACAATGAGCAGTTCTTC.

The chain recombines TRBV30 with TRBJ2-6; unclear D gene. Trimming took off 0 bases at V and 2 bases at J, with 11 bases between the two ends. CDR3 length: 16 amino acids. The germline CDR1 and CDR2 sequences are GTSNPN and SVGIG (reference sequence). CDR3 DNA sequence: TGTGCCTGGAGTGTCCAGAGGTCAACTGGGGCCAACGTCCTGACTTTC. As protein: CAWSVQRSTGANVLTF.

The chain joins TRBV28 to TRBJ1-6; TRBD1 might be the D (6 bases). This CDR3 comprises 16 residues. Trimming cost V 5 bases and J 7 bases, with 18 bases left between them. From germline, CDR1 is MDHEN and CDR2 SYDVKM. CDR3 coding DNA: TGTGCCAGCAGTAAACAGGGCTCTTCTAAAAATTCACCCCTCCACTTT. The encoded protein is CASSKQGSSKNSPLHF. Complete variable domain (other parts from reference TRBV28 and TRBJ1-6): DVKVTQSSRYLVKRTGEKVFLECVQDMDHENMFWYRQDPGLGLRLIYFSYDVKMKEKGDIPEGYSVSREKKERFSLILESASTNQTSMYLCASSKQGSSKNSPLHFGNGTRLTVT.

V gene TRBV7-9 combines with J gene TRBJ2-5, with 7 bases that match TRBD2. With 5 bases clipped from V and 5 bases from J, the junction kept 8 bases outside the gene matches. This CDR3 has 14 residues. Germline V lookup: CDR1 SEHNR, CDR2 FQNEAQ (reference sequence). The CDR3 DNA reads TGTGCCAGCAGCCCCGGACTAGGCGGTGAGACCCAGTACTTC. Translating gives CASSPGLGGETQYF.

The V call is TRBV6-1, the J call TRBJ1-1; D gene unclear. The V and J ends lost 4 bases and 3 bases respectively, with 9 bases between them. This CDR3 spans 13 amino acids. The V gene's germline CDR1 is MNHNS and CDR2 SASEGT. The chain's CDR3 is CASSANGHTEAFF. CDR3 coding DNA: TGTGCCAGCAGTGCAAACGGTCACACTGAAGCTTTCTTT.

The chain recombines TRBV5-1 with TRBJ2-6; D is unclear. The V end was cut by 5 bases, the J end by 0 bases, with 12 bases between. CDR1 is SGHRS, CDR2 YFSETQ, per germline. This CDR3 comprises 16 residues. CDR3 coding DNA: TGCGCCAGCAGATCTGACCCTAGCTCTGGGGCCAACGTCCTGACTTTC. It yields the protein CASRSDPSSGANVLTF.

The chain recombines TRBV5-1 with TRBJ1-6; a weak D match, TRBD1 (6 bases). Per the germline V gene, CDR1 is SGHRS and CDR2 is YFSETQ. CDR3 length: 14 amino acids. Deletions cut 7 bases from V and 3 bases from J, with 11 bases between. The chain's CDR3 is CASYSGDYNSPLHF. The CDR3 DNA reads TGCGCCAGCTACTCAGGGGACTATAATTCACCCCTCCACTTT.

In the case of this clone: This same CDR3 is encoded by further DNA sequences in the sample. The chain carries TRBV18 and TRBJ2-3; the D is unclear. Germline CDR1 and CDR2: KGHSH and LQKENI. This CDR3 has 14 residues. Trimming took 2 bases from V and 0 from J, leaving 6 bases between them. CDR3 in DNA: TGTGCCAGCTCACCAAGCCGGAGCACAGATACGCAGTATTTT. Its protein is CASSPSRSTDTQYF. The full variable domain, rest sourced from reference TRBV18 and TRBJ2-3, is NAGVMQNPRHLVRRRGQEARLRCSPMKGHSHVYWYRQLPEEGLKFMVYLQKENIIDESGMPKERFSAEFPKEGPSILRIQQVVRGDSAAYFCASSPSRSTDTQYFGPGTRLTVL.

This clone appeared a few times. The V call is TRBV28, the J call TRBJ1-5; 8 positions match TRBD1. J was trimmed by 2 bases and V by 6 bases; bases with no gene match: 9. CDR1 MDHEN and CDR2 SYDVKM come from the germline V gene. CDR3 length equals 16 residues. In DNA form, the CDR3 reads TGTGCCAGCAGGCCTCCTCAGGGGGCAGGCAATCAGCCCCAGCATTTT. Protein sequence: CASRPPQGAGNQPQHF.